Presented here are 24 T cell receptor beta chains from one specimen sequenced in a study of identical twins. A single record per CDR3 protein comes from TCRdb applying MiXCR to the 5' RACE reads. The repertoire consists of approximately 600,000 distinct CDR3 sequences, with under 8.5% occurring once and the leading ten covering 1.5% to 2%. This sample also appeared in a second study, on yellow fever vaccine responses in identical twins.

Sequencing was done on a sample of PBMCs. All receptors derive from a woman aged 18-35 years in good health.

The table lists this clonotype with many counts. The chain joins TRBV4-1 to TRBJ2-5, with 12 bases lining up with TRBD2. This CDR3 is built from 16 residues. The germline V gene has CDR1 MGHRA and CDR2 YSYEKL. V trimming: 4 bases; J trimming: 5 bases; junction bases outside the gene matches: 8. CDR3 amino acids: CASSPTSGRGPETQYF. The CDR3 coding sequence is TGCGCCAGCAGCCCGACTAGCGGGAGAGGTCCGGAGACCCAGTACTTC.

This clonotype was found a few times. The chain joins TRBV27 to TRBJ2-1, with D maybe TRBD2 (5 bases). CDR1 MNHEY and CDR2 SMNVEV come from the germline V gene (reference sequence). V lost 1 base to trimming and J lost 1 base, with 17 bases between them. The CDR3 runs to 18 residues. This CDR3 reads CASSLWVAGGWSYNEQFF. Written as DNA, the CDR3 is TGTGCCAGCAGTTTATGGGTGGCGGGCGGTTGGTCCTACAATGAGCAGTTCTTC.

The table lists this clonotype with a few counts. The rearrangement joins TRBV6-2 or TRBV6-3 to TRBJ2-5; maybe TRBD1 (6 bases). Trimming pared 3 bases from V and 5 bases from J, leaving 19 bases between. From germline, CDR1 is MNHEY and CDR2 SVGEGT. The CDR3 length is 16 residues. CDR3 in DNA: TGTGCCAGCAGTTATAGTATCGGGACACCCCCGGAGACCCAGTACTTC. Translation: CASSYSIGTPPETQYF.

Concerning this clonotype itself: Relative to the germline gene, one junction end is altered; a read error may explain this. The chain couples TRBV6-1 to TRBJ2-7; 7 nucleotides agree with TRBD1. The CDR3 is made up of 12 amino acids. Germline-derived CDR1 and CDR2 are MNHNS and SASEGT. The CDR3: CASSPTGTAGNF. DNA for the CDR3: TGTGCCAGCAGTCCTACCGGGACAGCCGGTAACTTC.

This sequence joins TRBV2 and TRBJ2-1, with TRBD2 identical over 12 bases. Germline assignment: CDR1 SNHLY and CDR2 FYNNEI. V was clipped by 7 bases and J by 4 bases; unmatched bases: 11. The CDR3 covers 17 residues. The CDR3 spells CASMSATSGSHYNEQFF. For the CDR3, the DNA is TGTGCCAGCATGTCAGCGACTAGCGGGAGCCATTACAATGAGCAGTTCTTC.

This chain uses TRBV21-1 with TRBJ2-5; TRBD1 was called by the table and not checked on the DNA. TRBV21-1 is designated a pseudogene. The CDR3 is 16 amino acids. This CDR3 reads CASSKVGRDRVETQYF. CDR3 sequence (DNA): TGTGCCAGCAGCAAAGTGGGTAGGGACAGGGTTGAGACCCAGTACTTC.

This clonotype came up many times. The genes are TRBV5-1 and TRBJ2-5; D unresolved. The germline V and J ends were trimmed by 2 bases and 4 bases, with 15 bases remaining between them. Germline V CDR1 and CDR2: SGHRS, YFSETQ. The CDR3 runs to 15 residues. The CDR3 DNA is TGCGCCAGCAGCTTTGCTGCCCGGACGGGAGAGACCCAGTACTTC. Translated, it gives CASSFAARTGETQYF.

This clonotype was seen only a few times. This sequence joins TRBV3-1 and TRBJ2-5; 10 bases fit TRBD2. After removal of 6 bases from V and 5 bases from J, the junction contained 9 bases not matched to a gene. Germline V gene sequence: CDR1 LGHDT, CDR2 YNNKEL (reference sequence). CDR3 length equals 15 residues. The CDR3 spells CASRDSGGAEETQYF. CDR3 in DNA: TGTGCCAGCAGAGACAGCGGGGGGGCTGAGGAGACCCAGTACTTC.

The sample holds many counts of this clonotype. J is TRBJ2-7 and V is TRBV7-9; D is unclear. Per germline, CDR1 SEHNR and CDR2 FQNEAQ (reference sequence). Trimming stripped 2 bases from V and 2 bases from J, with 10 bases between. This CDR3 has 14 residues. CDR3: CASSLTETPYEQYF. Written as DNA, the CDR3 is TGTGCCAGCAGCTTAACGGAAACACCCTACGAGCAGTACTTC.

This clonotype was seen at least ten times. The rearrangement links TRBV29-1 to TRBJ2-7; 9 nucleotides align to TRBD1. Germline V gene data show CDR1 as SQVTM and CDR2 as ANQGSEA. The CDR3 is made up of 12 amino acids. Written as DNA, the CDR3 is TGCGGGGGACAGGGAAATAGCTACGAGCAGTACTTC. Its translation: CGGQGNSYEQYF.

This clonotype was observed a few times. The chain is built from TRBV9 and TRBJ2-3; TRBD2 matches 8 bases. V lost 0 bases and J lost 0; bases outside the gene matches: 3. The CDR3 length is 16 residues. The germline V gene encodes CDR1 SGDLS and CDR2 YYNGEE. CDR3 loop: CASSVAAGGSTDTQYF. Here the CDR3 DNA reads TGTGCCAGCAGCGTAGCGGCGGGAGGCAGCACAGATACGCAGTATTTT.

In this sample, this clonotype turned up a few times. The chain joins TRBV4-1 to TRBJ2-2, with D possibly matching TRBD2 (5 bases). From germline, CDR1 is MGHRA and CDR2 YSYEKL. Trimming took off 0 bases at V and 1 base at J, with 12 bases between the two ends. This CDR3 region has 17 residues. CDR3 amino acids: CASSQDPPSKNTGELFF. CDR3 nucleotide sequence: TGCGCCAGCAGCCAAGATCCTCCTAGCAAGAACACCGGGGAGCTGTTTTTT.

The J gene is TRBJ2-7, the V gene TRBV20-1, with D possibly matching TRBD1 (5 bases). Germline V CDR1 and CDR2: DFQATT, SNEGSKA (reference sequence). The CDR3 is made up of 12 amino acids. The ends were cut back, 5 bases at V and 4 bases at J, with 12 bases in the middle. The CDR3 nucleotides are TGCAGTGCTTTCACAGGAGTGTACGAGCAGTACGTC. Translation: CSAFTGVYEQYV.

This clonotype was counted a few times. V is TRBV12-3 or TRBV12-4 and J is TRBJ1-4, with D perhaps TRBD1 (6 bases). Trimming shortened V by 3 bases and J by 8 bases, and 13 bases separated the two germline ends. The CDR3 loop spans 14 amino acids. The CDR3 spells CASSFSQGLEKLFF. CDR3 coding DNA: TGTGCCAGCAGTTTTTCACAGGGCTTGGAAAAACTGTTTTTT.

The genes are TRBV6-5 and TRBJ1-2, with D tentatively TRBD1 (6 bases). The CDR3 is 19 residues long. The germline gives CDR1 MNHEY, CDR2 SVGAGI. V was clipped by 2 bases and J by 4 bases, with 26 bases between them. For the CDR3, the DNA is TGTGCCAGCAGTTACGGACAAATTGGACAGCCAGGCTCCTCCTATGGCTACACCTTC. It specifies CASSYGQIGQPGSSYGYTF.

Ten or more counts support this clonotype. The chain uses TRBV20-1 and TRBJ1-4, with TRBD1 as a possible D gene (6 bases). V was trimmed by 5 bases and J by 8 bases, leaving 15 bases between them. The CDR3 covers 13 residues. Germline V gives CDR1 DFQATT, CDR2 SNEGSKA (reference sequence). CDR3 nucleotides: TGCAGTGCTCCCCGGAGGGGGGTGGAAAAACTGTTTTTT. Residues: CSAPRRGVEKLFF.

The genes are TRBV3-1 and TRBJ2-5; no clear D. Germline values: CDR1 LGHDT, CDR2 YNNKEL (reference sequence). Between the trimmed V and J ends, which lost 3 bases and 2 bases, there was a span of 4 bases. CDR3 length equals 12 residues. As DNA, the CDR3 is TGTGCCAGCAGCCATGCGCAAGAGACCCAGTACTTC. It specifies CASSHAQETQYF.

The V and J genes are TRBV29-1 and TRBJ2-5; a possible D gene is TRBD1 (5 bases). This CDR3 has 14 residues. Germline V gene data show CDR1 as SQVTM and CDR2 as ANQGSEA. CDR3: CMDNNGFSQETQYF. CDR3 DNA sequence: TGCATGGACAACAACGGGTTTTCCCAAGAGACCCAGTACTTC. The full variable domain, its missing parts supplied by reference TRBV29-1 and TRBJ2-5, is SAVISQKPSRDICQRGTSLTIQCQVDSQVTMMFWYRQQPGQSLTLIATANQGSEATYESGFVIDKFPISRPNLTFSTLTVSNMSPEDSSIYLCMDNNGFSQETQYFGPGTRLLVL.

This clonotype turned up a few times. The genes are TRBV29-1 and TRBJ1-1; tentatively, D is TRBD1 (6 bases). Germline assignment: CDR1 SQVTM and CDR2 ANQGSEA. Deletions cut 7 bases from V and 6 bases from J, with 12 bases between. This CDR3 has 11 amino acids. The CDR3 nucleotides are TGCAGCGCTAATAAGGGGGCTGAAGCTTTCTTT. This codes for CSANKGAEAFF.

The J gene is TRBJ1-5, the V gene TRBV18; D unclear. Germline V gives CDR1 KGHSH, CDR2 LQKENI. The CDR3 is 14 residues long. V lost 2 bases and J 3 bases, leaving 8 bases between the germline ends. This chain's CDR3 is CASSPGQANQPQHF. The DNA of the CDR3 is TGTGCCAGCTCACCAGGGCAGGCCAATCAGCCCCAGCATTTT.

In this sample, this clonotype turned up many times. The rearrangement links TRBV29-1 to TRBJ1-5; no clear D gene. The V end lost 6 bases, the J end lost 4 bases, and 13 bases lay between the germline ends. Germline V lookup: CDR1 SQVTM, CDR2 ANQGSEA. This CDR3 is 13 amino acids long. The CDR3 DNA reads TGCAGCGTCGTGCCGGGAACAAATCAGCCCCAGCATTTT. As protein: CSVVPGTNQPQHF.

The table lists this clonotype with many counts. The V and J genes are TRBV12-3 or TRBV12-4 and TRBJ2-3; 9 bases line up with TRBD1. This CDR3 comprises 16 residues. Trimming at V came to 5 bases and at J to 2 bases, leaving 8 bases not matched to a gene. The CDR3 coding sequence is TGTGCCAGCAGTCCGGACAGGGGTGGGGACACAGATACGCAGTATTTT. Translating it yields CASSPDRGGDTDTQYF.

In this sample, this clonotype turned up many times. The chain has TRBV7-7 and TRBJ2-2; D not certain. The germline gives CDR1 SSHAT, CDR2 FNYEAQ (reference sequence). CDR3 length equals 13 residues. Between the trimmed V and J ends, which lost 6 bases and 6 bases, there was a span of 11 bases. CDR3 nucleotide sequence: TGTGCCAGCAGTCCCGGGCCTGCCGGGGAGCTGTTTTTT. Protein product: CASSPGPAGELFF.

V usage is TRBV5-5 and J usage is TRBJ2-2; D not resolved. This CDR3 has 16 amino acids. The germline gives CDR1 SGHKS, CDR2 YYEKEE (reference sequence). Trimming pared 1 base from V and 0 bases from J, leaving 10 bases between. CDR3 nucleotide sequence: TGTGCCAGCAGCTTGCTGGGAACTTCGAACACCGGGGAGCTGTTTTTT. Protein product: CASSLLGTSNTGELFF. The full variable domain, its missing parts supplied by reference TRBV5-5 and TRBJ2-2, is DAGVTQSPTHLIKTRGQQVTLRCSPISGHKSVSWYQQVLGQGPQFIFQYYEKEERGRGNFPDRFSARQFPNYSSELNVNALLLGDSALYLCASSLLGTSNTGELFFGEGSRLTVL.